This entry lists 11 T cell receptor beta chains sequenced from one sample in a study of CD8 T cells in ankylosing spondylitis. Each CDR3 protein is one row after TCRdb ran MiXCR on the 5' RACE reads. The sample has under 450,000 distinct CDR3 sequences; 20% to 25% are singletons. Sequencing was done on a sample of blood, either unsorted or a sorted T cell fraction (not recorded which). The receptors come from a male donor with ankylosing spondylitis or in good health (not recorded which).

Only a few counts were recorded for this clonotype. The V gene is TRBV3-1, the J gene TRBJ2-5; possible D gene TRBD1, 6 bases. With 4 bases removed from V and 1 base from J, the gap between germline ends came to 10 bases. Germline V lookup: CDR1 LGHDT, CDR2 YNNKEL (reference sequence). CDR3 size: 14 residues. In nucleotides, the CDR3 is TGTGCCAGCAGCCGTGGACAGAGCCAAGAGACCCAGTACTTC. This sequence encodes CASSRGQSQETQYF.

The V gene is TRBV7-9, the J gene TRBJ1-1; no reliable D call. CDR1 SEHNR and CDR2 FQNEAQ come from the germline V gene (reference sequence). The V end was cut by 4 bases, the J end by 7 bases, with 16 bases between. The CDR3 covers 14 residues. As DNA, the CDR3 is TGTGCCAGCAGCTCAGACTGGAGGCATGGTGAAGCTTTCTTT. Residues: CASSSDWRHGEAFF.

This clonotype has ten or more counts. The chain recombines TRBV24-1 with TRBJ2-3; no reliable D call. CDR3 length equals 13 residues. Trimming pared 1 base from V and 3 bases from J, leaving 4 bases between. In germline, CDR1 is KGHDR, CDR2 SFDVKD. Written as DNA, the CDR3 is TGTGCCACCAGTGATTTAAGTACAGATACGCAGTATTTT. Encoded protein: CATSDLSTDTQYF.

The chain carries TRBV3-1 and TRBJ2-2, with 9 positions matching TRBD1. V lost 1 base and J lost 4; bases outside the gene matches: 10. Germline lookup yields CDR1 LGHDT and CDR2 YNNKEL (reference sequence). The CDR3 runs 18 residues. This CDR3 is CASSQVTTGGWSTGELFF. DNA for the CDR3: TGTGCCAGCAGCCAAGTGACCACAGGGGGCTGGAGCACCGGGGAGCTGTTTTTT.

The chain recombines TRBV20-1 with TRBJ2-7; TRBD2 is a possible D gene (5 bases). This CDR3 comprises 13 residues. Per the germline V gene, CDR1 is DFQATT and CDR2 is SNEGSKA (reference sequence). V lost 0 bases to trimming and J lost 7 bases, with 13 bases between them. CDR3 in DNA: TGCAGTGCTAGAGATGAGGGTTGGGGAGAGCAGTACTTC. Translated, it gives CSARDEGWGEQYF.

This clonotype came up a few times. This chain connects TRBV20-1 to TRBJ2-7; D gene ambiguous. CDR1 is DFQATT, CDR2 SNEGSKA, per germline (reference sequence). The V end lost 2 bases, the J end lost 7 bases, and 30 bases lay between the germline ends. The CDR3 has 18 amino acids. This CDR3 is CSARQPETRIPHFREQYF. The CDR3 nucleotides are TGCAGTGCTAGACAACCGGAAACCCGCATTCCCCATTTTCGGGAGCAGTACTTC.

This clonotype was observed a handful of times. The gene calls are TRBV27 and TRBJ1-2; D gene unclear. The CDR3 consists of 13 residues. Germline loops: CDR1 MNHEY, CDR2 SMNVEV (reference sequence). The V and J ends lost 3 bases and 8 bases respectively, with 13 bases between them. The CDR3 DNA reads TGTGCCAGCAGTTTTTGCAGGCTCTTCGGCTACACCTTC. This codes for CASSFCRLFGYTF.

The sample holds a few counts of this clonotype. The chain is built from TRBV20-1 and TRBJ2-5, with D perhaps TRBD1 or TRBD2 (6 bases each). The V end was cut by 4 bases, the J end by 5 bases, with 26 bases between. The CDR3 sequence is 17 residues long. Germline V gene sequence: CDR1 DFQATT, CDR2 SNEGSKA (reference sequence). This CDR3 reads CSAKSFWEDSLQETQYF. CDR3 nucleotides: TGCAGTGCTAAGTCGTTCTGGGAGGACAGCCTACAGGAGACCCAGTACTTC.

There are a few counts of this clonotype. The chain recombines TRBV9 with TRBJ2-1, with TRBD1 matching 7 bases. Germline trimming cut 0 bases from V and 7 bases from J; bases unmatched to any gene: 7. Looked up from germline, CDR1 is SGDLS and CDR2 is YYNGEE. The CDR3 covers 15 residues. The CDR3 nucleotides are TGTGCCAGCAGCGTAGGGGGAGCAGGGGGTAATGAGCAGTTCTTC. Translation: CASSVGGAGGNEQFF. The variable domain in full, with the rest retrieved from reference TRBV9 and TRBJ2-1, is DSGVTQTPKHLITATGQRVTLRCSPRSGDLSVYWYQQSLDQGLQFLIQYYNGEERAKGNILERFSAQQFPDLHSELNLSSLELGDSALYFCASSVGGAGGNEQFFGPGTRLTVL.

This clonotype was found a few times. The gene calls are TRBV7-9 and TRBJ2-5; no firm D call. Trimming took off 4 bases at V and 12 bases at J, with 3 bases between the two ends. Germline-derived CDR1 and CDR2 are SEHNR and FQNEAQ (reference sequence). The CDR3 has 8 amino acids. The CDR3 reads CASSSEYF. DNA for the CDR3: TGTGCCAGCAGCTCAGAGTACTTC.

The rearrangement links TRBV7-9 to TRBJ1-6; no definite D call. The CDR3 covers 16 residues. CDR1 is SEHNR, CDR2 FQNEAQ, per germline (reference sequence). Trimming pared 5 bases from V and 3 bases from J, leaving 14 bases between. CDR3 sequence: CASSRTGSGYNSPLHF. CDR3 nucleotides: TGTGCCAGCAGCCGCACTGGTTCAGGCTATAATTCACCCCTCCACTTT.